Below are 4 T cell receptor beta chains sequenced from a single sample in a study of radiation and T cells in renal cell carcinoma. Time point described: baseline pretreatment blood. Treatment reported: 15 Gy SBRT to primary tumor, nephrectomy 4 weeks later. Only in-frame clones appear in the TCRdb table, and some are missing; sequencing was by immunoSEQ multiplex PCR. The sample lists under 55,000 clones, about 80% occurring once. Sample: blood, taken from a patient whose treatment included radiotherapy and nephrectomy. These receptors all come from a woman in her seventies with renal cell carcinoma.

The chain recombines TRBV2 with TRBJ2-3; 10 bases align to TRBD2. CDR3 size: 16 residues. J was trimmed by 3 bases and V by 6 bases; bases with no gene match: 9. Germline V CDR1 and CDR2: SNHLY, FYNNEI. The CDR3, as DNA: TGTGCCAGCAGAGATGAGCGGGGGGGCTGGACAGATACGCAGTATTTT. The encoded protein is CASRDERGGWTDTQYF.

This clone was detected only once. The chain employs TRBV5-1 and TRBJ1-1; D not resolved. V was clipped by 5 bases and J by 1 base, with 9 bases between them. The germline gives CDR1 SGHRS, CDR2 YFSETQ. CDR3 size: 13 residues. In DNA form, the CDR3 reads TGCGCCAGCAGTTGGCAGAAGAACACTGAAGCTTTCTTT. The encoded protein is CASSWQKNTEAFF.

This CDR3 is CASSLSSRGSTGELFF. For the CDR3, the DNA is TGTGCCAGCAGCTTAAGTTCCAGGGGTAGCACCGGGGAGCTGTTTTTT. J is TRBJ2-2 and V is TRBV7-8, with a possible D match to TRBD1 (6 bases). The CDR3 extends over 16 amino acids. Germline V lookup: CDR1 SGHVS, CDR2 FQNEAQ. V was shortened by 2 bases and J by 4 bases, with 14 bases between the two germline ends.

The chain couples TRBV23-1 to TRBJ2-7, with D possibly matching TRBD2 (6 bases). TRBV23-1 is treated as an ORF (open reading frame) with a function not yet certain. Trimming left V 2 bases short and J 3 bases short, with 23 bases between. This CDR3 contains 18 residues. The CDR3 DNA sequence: TGCGCCAGCAGTCAACCTTCATCGGGGGAGGAGGTGGGCTACGAGCAGTACTTC. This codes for CASSQPSSGEEVGYEQYF.